This T cell receptor beta chain was documented in a study of CD8 T cells in Susac syndrome. This CDR3 has 11 amino acids. V gave up 3 bases and J gave up 2 bases, with 2 bases separating them. Germline V gives CDR1 SNHLY, CDR2 FYNNEI. With random hexamers, 0.5 to 1 ug RNA was reverse transcribed. Coverage of TCR beta CDR3 amplification by immunoSEQ multiplex PCR extended to 54 Vbeta and 13 Jbeta. In TCRdb, the immunoSEQ multiplex PCR reads were re-called with MiXCR into one record per CDR3 protein. Seen here are 250,000 to 300,000 distinct CDR3 sequences, approximately 90% observed once, and the top ten hold about 0.17%. CD8+ and CD4+ T cells from blood underwent TCR beta sequencing, which was carried out in a high-throughput format. Only a few counts were recorded for this clonotype.

This chain links TRBV2 with TRBJ2-7; D unresolved. Sequencing was carried out using CD8+ T cells from PBMCs. The receptor was isolated from a human donor with multiple sclerosis. In nucleotides, the CDR3 is TGTGCCAGCAGTGACACCTACGAGCAGTACTTC. It encodes CASSDTYEQYF.